A single sample gave rise to the 21 T cell receptor beta chains below, sequenced in a study of T cell responses to AZD1222 COVID-19 vaccine (dated by TCRdb to 2020 to 2023). The time point label, as the study defines it: baseline before first vaccination. The method was the immunoSEQ multiplex PCR assay. Drawn from immuneACCESS, this table holds only the in-frame rearrangements with V and J called that TCRdb kept. Clones are partly lost; checked studies trace under half to an unresolved V gene and leave the rest unexplained. The sample contains some 71,000 clones, 84% of them found a single time. 9.8% of the sample is in the top ten clones. Sequencing used peripheral blood, obtained on day 0 of AZD1222 vaccination. These receptors originate from an adult in good health.

This clone has just a few counts. V gene TRBV7-9 combines with J gene TRBJ1-2, with TRBD1 as a possible D gene (5 bases). V was trimmed by 5 bases and J by 8 bases, leaving 21 bases between them. Per the germline V gene, CDR1 is SEHNR and CDR2 is FQNEAQ (reference sequence). CDR3 length: 15 residues. The CDR3 spells CASSPAVASRGGYTF. In nucleotides, the CDR3 is TGTGCCAGCAGCCCCGCTGTTGCCTCACGGGGGGGCTACACCTTC.

The genes are TRBV4-2 and TRBJ1-6; 7 positions match TRBD1. V shed 0 bases, J shed 14 bases, and the junction held 10 bases outside the gene matches. The germline V gene encodes CDR1 LGHNA and CDR2 YNFKEQ. There are 15 residues in the CDR3. The CDR3 reads CASSQEGTEAYSLHF. Here the CDR3 DNA reads TGTGCCAGCAGCCAAGAGGGGACAGAAGCTTACTCCCTCCACTTT.

The gene calls are TRBV11-1 and TRBJ1-6; weak D call: TRBD1 (5 bases). The CDR3 covers 13 residues. Germline V gives CDR1 SGHAT, CDR2 FQDESV (reference sequence). The germline V and J ends were trimmed by 5 bases and 9 bases, with 11 bases remaining between them. The CDR3 DNA is TGTGCCAGCAGCCGGGGGTTCGGTTCACCCCTCCACTTT. Translating gives CASSRGFGSPLHF.

The chain carries TRBV6-5 and TRBJ1-1; the match to TRBD1 covers 7 bases. Germline CDR1 and CDR2: MNHEY and SVGAGI. The CDR3 spans 12 residues. The ends lost 5 bases at V and 6 bases at J; junction bases unmatched: 3. The CDR3 region is CASSPGTAEAFF. DNA of the CDR3: TGTGCCAGCAGTCCCGGGACAGCTGAAGCTTTCTTT.

The chain carries TRBV6-5 and TRBJ2-5; D gene unclear. Germline-derived CDR1 and CDR2 are MNHEY and SVGAGI. The CDR3 has 13 amino acids. With 3 bases removed from V and 5 bases from J, the gap between germline ends came to 10 bases. The CDR3 nucleotides read TGTGCCAGCAGTTATGCGCCCGGGGAGACCCAGTACTTC. It yields the protein CASSYAPGETQYF.

J is TRBJ2-7 and V is TRBV28; tentatively, D is TRBD2 (6 bases). The CDR3 sequence is 14 residues long. V was pared by 6 bases and J by 2 bases, with 14 bases between. CDR1 and CDR2 from the germline V gene are MDHEN and SYDVKM. The CDR3 here is CASSGTGGTYEQYF. The CDR3 nucleotides read TGTGCCAGCAGCGGGACCGGGGGAACCTACGAGCAGTACTTC.

The chain employs TRBV7-8 and TRBJ2-5, with unresolved D. This CDR3 comprises 14 residues. CDR1 and CDR2 from the germline V gene are SGHVS and FQNEAQ. Trimming took 3 bases from V and 3 from J, leaving 11 bases between them. The CDR3 sequence is CASSFNRRKETQYF. CDR3 bases: TGTGCCAGCAGCTTCAACAGAAGAAAAGAGACCCAGTACTTC.

The CDR3 loop is CATSRGEGGNTIYF. CDR3 nucleotide sequence: TGTGCCACCAGCCGAGGAGAGGGTGGAAACACCATATATTTT. The rearrangement joins TRBV15 to TRBJ1-3; D is uncertain. Per germline, CDR1 LNHNV and CDR2 YYDKDF (reference sequence). The germline V and J ends were trimmed by 5 bases and 3 bases, with 11 bases remaining between them. The CDR3 is 14 amino acids.

This clone was found a few times. The chain links TRBV29-1 to TRBJ1-1; D is ambiguous. The CDR3 totals 13 residues. Germline CDR1 SQVTM, CDR2 ANQGSEA. Trimming pared 4 bases from V and 0 bases from J, leaving 9 bases between. This CDR3 is CSVVVGVNTEAFF. The CDR3 region has the DNA TGCAGCGTTGTTGTTGGGGTGAACACTGAAGCTTTCTTT. Looking up the rest from reference TRBV29-1 and TRBJ1-1 gives the full variable domain: SAVISQKPSRDICQRGTSLTIQCQVDSQVTMMFWYRQQPGQSLTLIATANQGSEATYESGFVIDKFPISRPNLTFSTLTVSNMSPEDSSIYLCSVVVGVNTEAFFGQGTRLTVV.

V is TRBV4-1 and J is TRBJ1-5, with 8 bases identical to TRBD1. After removal of 0 bases from V and 9 bases from J, the junction contained 13 bases not matched to a gene. The germline V gene encodes CDR1 MGHRA and CDR2 YSYEKL. This CDR3 region has 17 residues. DNA for the CDR3: TGCGCCAGCAGCCAAGACTTACTGACAGGGGCCAGCGGGCCCCAGCATTTT. The encoded protein is CASSQDLLTGASGPQHF.

This clone has only one observation. The V and J genes are TRBV28 and TRBJ1-6; weak D call: TRBD1 (6 bases). CDR1 MDHEN and CDR2 SYDVKM come from the germline V gene. Trimming removed 5 bases from V and 8 bases from J, with 16 bases in between. The CDR3 is 15 residues long. The CDR3 sequence: CASSSPTGPDSPLHF. CDR3 sequence (DNA): TGTGCCAGCAGTAGCCCCACAGGGCCGGATTCACCCCTCCACTTT. Using reference TRBV28 and TRBJ1-6 for the parts outside the CDR3, the full variable domain is DVKVTQSSRYLVKRTGEKVFLECVQDMDHENMFWYRQDPGLGLRLIYFSYDVKMKEKGDIPEGYSVSREKKERFSLILESASTNQTSMYLCASSSPTGPDSPLHFGNGTRLTVT.

This chain links TRBV7-9 with TRBJ2-3; 14 positions agree with TRBD2. In germline, CDR1 is SEHNR, CDR2 FQNEAQ (reference sequence). Trimming at V came to 3 bases and at J to 4 bases, leaving 12 bases not matched to a gene. This CDR3 has 19 residues. This chain's CDR3 is CASSFWGGRLAGGSDTQYF. The CDR3 DNA follows: TGTGCCAGCAGCTTTTGGGGCGGAAGACTAGCGGGGGGGTCAGATACGCAGTATTTT.

The chain couples TRBV10-1 to TRBJ2-7; the match to TRBD1 covers 9 bases. Germline V lookup: CDR1 WNHNN, CDR2 SYGVQD (reference sequence). There are 14 residues in the CDR3. The V and J ends lost 6 bases and 4 bases, in that order; junction bases with no gene match: 7. The CDR3 region is CASRLGTGCYEQYF. DNA of the CDR3: TGCGCCAGCAGGCTCGGGACAGGGTGTTACGAGCAGTACTTC.

The rearrangement joins TRBV19 to TRBJ1-4; no clear D. V was clipped by 11 bases and J by 0 bases, with 10 bases between them. Germline CDR1 reads LNHDA; CDR2 reads SQIVND (reference sequence). This CDR3 has 13 residues. In nucleotides, the CDR3 is TGTGCCGCTGGTACGCCAACTAATGAAAAACTGTTTTTT. It specifies CAAGTPTNEKLFF.

The CDR3 loop reads CASSLGGSSGNTIYF. CDR3 in DNA: TGTGCCAGCAGCTTAGGCGGGAGCTCTGGAAACACCATATATTTT. The J gene is TRBJ1-3, the V gene TRBV7-2, with D unclear. The CDR3 length is 15 residues. Between the trimmed V and J ends, which lost 1 base and 0 bases, there was a span of 7 bases. The germline V gene has CDR1 SGHTA and CDR2 FQGNSA.

CDR3 loop: CASSQLGRLEQYF. CDR3 nucleotide sequence: TGTGCCAGCAGCCAACTCGGTCGGCTCGAGCAGTACTTC. The chain joins TRBV7-9 to TRBJ2-7; D remains unclear. The CDR3 is 13 residues long. The germline gives CDR1 SEHNR, CDR2 FQNEAQ (reference sequence). Trimming stripped 5 bases from V and 6 bases from J, with 14 bases between.

In its sample, this clone was seen a few times. The chain has TRBV4-2 and TRBJ2-3; a possible D gene is TRBD2 (5 bases). The CDR3 runs to 16 residues. The V end lost 4 bases, the J end lost 3 bases, and 17 bases lay between the germline ends. Per germline, CDR1 LGHNA and CDR2 YNFKEQ. The CDR3 DNA reads TGTGCCAGCAGCCCCCGGACTTTCGCGGGTACAGATACGCAGTATTTT. This gives the protein CASSPRTFAGTDTQYF.

The chain couples TRBV2 to TRBJ1-1, with a tentative D call TRBD1 (6 bases). CDR3 size: 14 residues. CDR1 is SNHLY, CDR2 FYNNEI, per germline. Deletions cut 7 bases from V and 4 bases from J, with 16 bases between. DNA of the CDR3: TGTGCCAGCACCGCAGGGGTATACGGCACTGAAGCTTTCTTT. Its protein product is CASTAGVYGTEAFF.

The chain recombines TRBV18 with TRBJ1-2, with 12 bases identical to TRBD1. Losses at the gene ends were 3 bases for V and 7 bases for J; bases not matched to a gene: 3. The CDR3 is 14 amino acids. Per germline, CDR1 KGHSH and CDR2 LQKENI. This CDR3 is CASSPGQGASGYTF. For the CDR3, the DNA is TGTGCCAGCTCACCGGGACAGGGGGCAAGTGGCTACACCTTC.

The chain is built from TRBV2 and TRBJ2-2; D is ambiguous. Germline V gene data show CDR1 as SNHLY and CDR2 as FYNNEI. V was cut by 11 bases and J by 6 bases, with 10 bases left in between. This CDR3 spans 11 amino acids. CDR3 protein: CAPHVPGELFF. For the CDR3, the DNA is TGTGCCCCCCATGTCCCCGGGGAGCTGTTTTTT.

This chain uses TRBV28 with TRBJ2-7, with D tentatively TRBD2 (6 bases). CDR1 MDHEN and CDR2 SYDVKM come from the germline V gene. V was trimmed by 5 bases and J by 4 bases, leaving 15 bases between them. This CDR3 comprises 14 residues. CDR3 DNA sequence: TGTGCCAGCAGTCCCGGGAGCGGGCCTTACGAGCAGTACTTC. Its protein product is CASSPGSGPYEQYF.